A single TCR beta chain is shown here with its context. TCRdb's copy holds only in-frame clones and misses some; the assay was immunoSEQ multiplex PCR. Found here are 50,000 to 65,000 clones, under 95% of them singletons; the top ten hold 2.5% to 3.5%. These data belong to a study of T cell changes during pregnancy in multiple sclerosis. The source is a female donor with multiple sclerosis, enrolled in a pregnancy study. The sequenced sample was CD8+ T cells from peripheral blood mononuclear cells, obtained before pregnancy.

The CDR3 sequence is CASSQVKGGPEQFF. The CDR3 DNA reads as TGCGCCAGCAGCCAAGTGAAGGGAGGCCCTGAGCAGTTCTTC. J is TRBJ2-1 and V is TRBV4-3; a possible D gene is TRBD2 (6 bases). CDR1 is LGHNA, CDR2 YSLEER, per germline. There are 14 residues in the CDR3. The ends were cut back, 1 base at V and 9 bases at J, with 13 bases in the middle.